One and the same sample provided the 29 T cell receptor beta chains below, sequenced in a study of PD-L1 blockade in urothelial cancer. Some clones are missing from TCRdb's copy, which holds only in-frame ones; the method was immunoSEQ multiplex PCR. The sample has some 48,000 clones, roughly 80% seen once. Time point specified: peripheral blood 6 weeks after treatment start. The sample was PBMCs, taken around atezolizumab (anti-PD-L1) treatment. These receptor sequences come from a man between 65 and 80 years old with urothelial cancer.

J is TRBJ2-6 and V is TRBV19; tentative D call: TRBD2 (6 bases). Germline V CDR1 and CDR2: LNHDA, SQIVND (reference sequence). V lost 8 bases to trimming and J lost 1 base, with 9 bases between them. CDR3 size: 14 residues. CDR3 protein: CASGDLSGANVLTF. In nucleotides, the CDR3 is TGTGCCAGTGGGGACTTGTCTGGGGCCAACGTCCTGACTTTC.

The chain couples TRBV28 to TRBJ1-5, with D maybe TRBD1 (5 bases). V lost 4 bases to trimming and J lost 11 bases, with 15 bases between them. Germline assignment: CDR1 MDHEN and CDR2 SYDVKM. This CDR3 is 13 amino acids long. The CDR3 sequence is CASSSPGEGAQHF. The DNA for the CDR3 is TGTGCCAGCAGTTCGCCCGGCGAAGGGGCCCAGCATTTT.

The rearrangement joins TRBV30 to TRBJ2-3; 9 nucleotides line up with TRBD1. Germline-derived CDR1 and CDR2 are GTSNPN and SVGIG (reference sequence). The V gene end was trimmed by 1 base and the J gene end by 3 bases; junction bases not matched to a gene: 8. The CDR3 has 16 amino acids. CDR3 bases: TGTGCCTGGAGTGCCCCCGGGACAGGGTTTACAGATACGCAGTATTTT. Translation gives CAWSAPGTGFTDTQYF.

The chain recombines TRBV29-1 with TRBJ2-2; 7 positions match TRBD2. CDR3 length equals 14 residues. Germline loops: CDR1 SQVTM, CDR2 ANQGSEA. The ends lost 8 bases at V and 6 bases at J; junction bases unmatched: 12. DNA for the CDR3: TGCAGCTACCGGGGGAGGGTTGAGGCCGGGGAGCTGTTTTTT. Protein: CSYRGRVEAGELFF.

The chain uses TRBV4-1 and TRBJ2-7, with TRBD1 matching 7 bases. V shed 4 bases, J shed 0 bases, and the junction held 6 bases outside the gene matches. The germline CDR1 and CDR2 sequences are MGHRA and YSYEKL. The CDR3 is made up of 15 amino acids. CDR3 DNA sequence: TGCGCCAGCAGCCCTCAGGACAGGAGCTCCTACGAGCAGTACTTC. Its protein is CASSPQDRSSYEQYF.

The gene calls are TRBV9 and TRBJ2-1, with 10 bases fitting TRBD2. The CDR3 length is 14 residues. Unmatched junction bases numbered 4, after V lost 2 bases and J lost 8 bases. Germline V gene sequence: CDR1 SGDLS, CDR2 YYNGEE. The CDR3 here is CASSVLAGDHEQFF. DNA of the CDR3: TGTGCCAGCAGCGTGCTAGCGGGAGACCATGAGCAGTTCTTC.

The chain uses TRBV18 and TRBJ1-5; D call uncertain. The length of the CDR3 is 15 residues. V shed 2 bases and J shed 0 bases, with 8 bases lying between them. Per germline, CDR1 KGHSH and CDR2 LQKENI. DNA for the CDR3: TGTGCCAGCTCACCAGCGGAGGGTAGCAATCAGCCCCAGCATTTT. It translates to CASSPAEGSNQPQHF.

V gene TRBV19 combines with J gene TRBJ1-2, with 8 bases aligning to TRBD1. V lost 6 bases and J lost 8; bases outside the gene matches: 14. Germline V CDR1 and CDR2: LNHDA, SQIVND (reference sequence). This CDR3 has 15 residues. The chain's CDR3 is CASSQPGTGGRGYTF. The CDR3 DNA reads TGTGCCAGTAGCCAACCGGGGACAGGAGGAAGGGGCTACACCTTC.

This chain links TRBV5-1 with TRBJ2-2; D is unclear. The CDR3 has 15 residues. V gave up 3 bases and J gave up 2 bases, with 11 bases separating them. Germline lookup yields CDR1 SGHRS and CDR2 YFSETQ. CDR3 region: CASSSSGSNTGELFF. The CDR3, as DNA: TGCGCCAGCAGCTCGTCCGGGTCAAACACCGGGGAGCTGTTTTTT.

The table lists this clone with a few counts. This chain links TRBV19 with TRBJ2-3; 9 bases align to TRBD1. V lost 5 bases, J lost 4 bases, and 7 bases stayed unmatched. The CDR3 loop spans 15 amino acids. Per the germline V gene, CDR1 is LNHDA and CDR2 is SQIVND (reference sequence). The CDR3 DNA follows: TGTGCCAGTAGTCGCCGGGACAGGGTGCCAGATACGCAGTATTTT. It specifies CASSRRDRVPDTQYF.

The DNA of the CDR3 is TGTGCCAGCAGTTTTGTTGACAGGGGCAATCAGCCCCAGCATTTT. Its translation: CASSFVDRGNQPQHF. The chain has TRBV28 and TRBJ1-5; the match to TRBD1 covers 7 bases. Germline lookup yields CDR1 MDHEN and CDR2 SYDVKM. CDR3 length equals 15 residues. V lost 3 bases and J lost 2; bases outside the gene matches: 4.

CDR3 amino acids: CASSVTGTAEETQYF. For the CDR3, the DNA is TGTGCCAGCAGCGTTACCGGGACAGCGGAAGAGACCCAGTACTTC. This chain joins TRBV7-9 and TRBJ2-5; the match to TRBD1 covers 7 bases. From germline, CDR1 is SEHNR and CDR2 FQNEAQ (reference sequence). V shed 5 bases, J shed 3 bases, and the junction held 9 bases outside the gene matches. The CDR3 runs 15 residues.

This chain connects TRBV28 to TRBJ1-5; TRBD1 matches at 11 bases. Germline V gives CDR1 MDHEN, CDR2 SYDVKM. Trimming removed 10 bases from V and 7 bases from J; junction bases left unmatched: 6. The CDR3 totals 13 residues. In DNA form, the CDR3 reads TGTGCCACCCTTGGACAGGGGGCGCAGCCCCAGCATTTT. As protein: CATLGQGAQPQHF.

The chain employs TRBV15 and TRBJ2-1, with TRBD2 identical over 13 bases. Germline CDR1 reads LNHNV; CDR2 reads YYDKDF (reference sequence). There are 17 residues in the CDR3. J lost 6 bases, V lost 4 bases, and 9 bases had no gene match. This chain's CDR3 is CATSTTSGRGRTNEQFF. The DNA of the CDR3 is TGTGCCACCAGCACAACTAGCGGGAGGGGCCGGACCAATGAGCAGTTCTTC.

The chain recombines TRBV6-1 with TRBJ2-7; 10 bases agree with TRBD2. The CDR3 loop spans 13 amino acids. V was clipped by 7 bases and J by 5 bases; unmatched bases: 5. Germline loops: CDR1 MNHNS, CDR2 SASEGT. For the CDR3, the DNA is TGTGCCAGCAACCTGGGACTAGCGAACGAGCAGTACTTC. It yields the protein CASNLGLANEQYF.

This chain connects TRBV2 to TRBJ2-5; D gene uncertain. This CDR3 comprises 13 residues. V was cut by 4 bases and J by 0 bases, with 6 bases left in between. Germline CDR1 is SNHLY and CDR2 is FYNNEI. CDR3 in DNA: TGTGCCAGCAGTGCGGAGTACCAAGAGACCCAGTACTTC. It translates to CASSAEYQETQYF.

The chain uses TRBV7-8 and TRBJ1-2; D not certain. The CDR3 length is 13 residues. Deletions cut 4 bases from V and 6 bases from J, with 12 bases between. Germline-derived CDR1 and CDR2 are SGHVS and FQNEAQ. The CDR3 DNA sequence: TGTGCCAGCAGCTACCGGGTGGTAGATGGCTACACCTTC. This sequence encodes CASSYRVVDGYTF.

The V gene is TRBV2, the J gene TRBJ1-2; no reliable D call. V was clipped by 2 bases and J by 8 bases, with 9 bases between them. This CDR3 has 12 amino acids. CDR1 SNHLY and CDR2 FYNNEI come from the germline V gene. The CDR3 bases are TGTGCCAGCAGTGAATGGGTAGCCGGCTACACCTTC. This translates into CASSEWVAGYTF.

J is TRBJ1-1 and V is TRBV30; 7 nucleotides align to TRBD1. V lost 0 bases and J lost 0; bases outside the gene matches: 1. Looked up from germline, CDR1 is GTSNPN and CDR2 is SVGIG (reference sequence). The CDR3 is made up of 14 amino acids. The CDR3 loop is CAWSVGTVNTEAFF. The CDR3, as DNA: TGTGCCTGGAGTGTAGGGACAGTGAACACTGAAGCTTTCTTT.

The CDR3 loop reads CASSQSGGDNEQFF. The CDR3 region has the DNA TGTGCCAGCAGCCAAAGCGGGGGGGACAATGAGCAGTTCTTC. This sequence joins TRBV7-9 and TRBJ2-1; 10 bases are a match to TRBD2. V gave up 5 bases and J gave up 5 bases; unmatched junction bases: 3. This CDR3 spans 14 amino acids. Germline CDR1 is SEHNR and CDR2 is FQNEAQ (reference sequence).

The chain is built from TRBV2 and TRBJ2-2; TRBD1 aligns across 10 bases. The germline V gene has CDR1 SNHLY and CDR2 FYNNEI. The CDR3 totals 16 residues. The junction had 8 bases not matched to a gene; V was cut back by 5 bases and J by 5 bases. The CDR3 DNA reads TGTGCCAGCAGTCAAGACAGGGGGCTGAGGACCGGGGAGCTGTTTTTT. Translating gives CASSQDRGLRTGELFF.

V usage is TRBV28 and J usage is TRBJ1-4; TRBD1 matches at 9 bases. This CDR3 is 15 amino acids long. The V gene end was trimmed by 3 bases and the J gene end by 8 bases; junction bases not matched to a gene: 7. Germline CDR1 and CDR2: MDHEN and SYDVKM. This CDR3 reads CASSFLGQGWEKLFF. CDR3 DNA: TGTGCCAGCAGTTTTCTGGGACAGGGTTGGGAAAAACTGTTTTTT.

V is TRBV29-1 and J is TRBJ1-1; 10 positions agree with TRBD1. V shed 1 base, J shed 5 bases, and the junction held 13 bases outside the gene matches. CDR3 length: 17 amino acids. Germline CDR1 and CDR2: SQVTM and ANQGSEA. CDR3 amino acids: CSVEGIPFGQGGTEAFF. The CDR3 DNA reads TGCAGCGTTGAAGGTATTCCGTTCGGACAGGGGGGGACTGAAGCTTTCTTT. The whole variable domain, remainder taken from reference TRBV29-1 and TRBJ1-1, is SAVISQKPSRDICQRGTSLTIQCQVDSQVTMMFWYRQQPGQSLTLIATANQGSEATYESGFVIDKFPISRPNLTFSTLTVSNMSPEDSSIYLCSVEGIPFGQGGTEAFFGQGTRLTVV.

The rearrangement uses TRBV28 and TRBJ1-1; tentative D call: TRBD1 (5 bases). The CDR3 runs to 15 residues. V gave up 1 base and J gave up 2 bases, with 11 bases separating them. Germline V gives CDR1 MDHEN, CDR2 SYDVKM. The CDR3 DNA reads TGTGCCAGCAGTTTATCTGACAGTAGAAACACTGAAGCTTTCTTT. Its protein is CASSLSDSRNTEAFF. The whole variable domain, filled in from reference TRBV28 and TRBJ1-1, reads DVKVTQSSRYLVKRTGEKVFLECVQDMDHENMFWYRQDPGLGLRLIYFSYDVKMKEKGDIPEGYSVSREKKERFSLILESASTNQTSMYLCASSLSDSRNTEAFFGQGTRLTVV.

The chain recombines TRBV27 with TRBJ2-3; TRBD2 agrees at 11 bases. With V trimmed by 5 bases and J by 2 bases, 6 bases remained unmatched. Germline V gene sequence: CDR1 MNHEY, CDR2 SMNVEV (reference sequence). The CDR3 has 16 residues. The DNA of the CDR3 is TGTGCCAGCAGTCCGGGACTAGCGGAGTTCACAGATACGCAGTATTTT. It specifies CASSPGLAEFTDTQYF.

CDR3 in DNA: TGTGCCAGAAGCAGGGGACTAGTTTACGAGCAGTACTTC. This encodes CARSRGLVYEQYF. The V and J genes are TRBV5-5 and TRBJ2-7; 8 nucleotides match TRBD2. The CDR3 runs 13 residues. From germline, CDR1 is SGHKS and CDR2 YYEKEE (reference sequence). V was pared by 8 bases and J by 4 bases, with 8 bases of the junction left unmatched. The variable domain in full, with the rest retrieved from reference TRBV5-5 and TRBJ2-7, is DAGVTQSPTHLIKTRGQQVTLRCSPISGHKSVSWYQQVLGQGPQFIFQYYEKEERGRGNFPDRFSARQFPNYSSELNVNALLLGDSALYLCARSRGLVYEQYFGPGTRLTVT.

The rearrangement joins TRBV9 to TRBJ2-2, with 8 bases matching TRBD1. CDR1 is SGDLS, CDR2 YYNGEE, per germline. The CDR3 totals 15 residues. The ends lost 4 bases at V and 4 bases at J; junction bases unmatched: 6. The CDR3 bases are TGTGCCAGCAGCCCCGGACAGGGAGGCACCGGGGAGCTGTTTTTT. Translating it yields CASSPGQGGTGELFF. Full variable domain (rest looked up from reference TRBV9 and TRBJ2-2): DSGVTQTPKHLITATGQRVTLRCSPRSGDLSVYWYQQSLDQGLQFLIQYYNGEERAKGNILERFSAQQFPDLHSELNLSSLELGDSALYFCASSPGQGGTGELFFGEGSRLTVL.

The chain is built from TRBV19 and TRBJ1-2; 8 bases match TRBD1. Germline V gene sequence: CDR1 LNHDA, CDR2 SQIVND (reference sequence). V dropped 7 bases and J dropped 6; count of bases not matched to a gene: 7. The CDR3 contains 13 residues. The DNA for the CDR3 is TGTGCCAGTACCCTGACAGGGGTTGATGGCTACACCTTC. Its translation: CASTLTGVDGYTF.

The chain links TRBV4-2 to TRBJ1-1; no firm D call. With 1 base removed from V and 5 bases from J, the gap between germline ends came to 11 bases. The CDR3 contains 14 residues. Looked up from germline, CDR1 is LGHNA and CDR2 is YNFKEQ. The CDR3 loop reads CASSQVDPGTEAFF. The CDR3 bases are TGTGCCAGCAGCCAAGTGGACCCGGGGACTGAAGCTTTCTTT.